This TCR beta chain is drawn from a study of blood T cells in healthy people across ages. Study-level points and caveats: Older individuals had lower TCR beta diversity per million T cells (the decline was roughly linear).

The authors ran a second PCR of roughly 6 to 12 cycles using a sample-barcoded 5' primer and a J-beta primer mix. Per sample, CDR3-containing paired-end reads numbered at least 2.5 million. TCRdb passed the 5' RACE reads through MiXCR, listing each CDR3 protein once. The sample contains more than 900,000 distinct CDR3 sequences, 25% to 30% of which appear only once. The germline V gene has CDR1 SGHAT and CDR2 FQNNGV. CDR3 length equals 15 residues. This clonotype was picked up a small number of times. Its matching antigen is unknown. A much more abundant neighbour one base away suggests this may be a read error. The data were also submitted as part of a second study, on T cells of mothers and their children. That work contributes: A few healthy Caucasian mothers, along with their six children, served as the donors.

The clonotype originates from a woman aged 40 to 49 in good health. The chain is built from TRBV11-2 and TRBJ2-5, with 7 bases lining up with TRBD2. Sequencing was performed on blood. CDR3 amino acids: CAGSSLLADQETQYF. In nucleotides, the CDR3 is TGTGCCGGCAGCTCCCTCCTAGCGGACCAAGAGACCCAGTACTTC.